The 4 T cell receptor beta chains below all came from one sample that was sequenced in a study of control samples from healthy donors and cancer patients. TCRdb keeps only in-frame clones here, not all; method: immunoSEQ multiplex PCR. The table lists some 98,000 clones, approximately 84% of them singletons. Sequencing was carried out using PBMCs. The receptor source for this set is a man in his 70s with lung cancer.

The genes are TRBV2 and TRBJ2-7; TRBD1 matches at 7 bases. Germline lookup yields CDR1 SNHLY and CDR2 FYNNEI. The CDR3 consists of 13 residues. The junction had 6 bases not matched to a gene; V was cut back by 6 bases and J by 4 bases. CDR3 bases: TGTGCCAGCAGCGCCCTACAGGGGTACGAGCAGTACTTC. This sequence encodes CASSALQGYEQYF.

The chain couples TRBV19 to TRBJ1-6, with D perhaps TRBD1 (6 bases). The ends were cut back, 1 base at V and 7 bases at J, with 14 bases in the middle. The CDR3 has 16 amino acids. Germline V CDR1 and CDR2: LNHDA, SQIVND (reference sequence). Here the CDR3 reads CASSIGWDNKNSPLHF. The CDR3 coding sequence is TGTGCCAGTAGTATAGGCTGGGACAATAAGAATTCACCCCTCCACTTT.

The chain carries TRBV18 and TRBJ2-3; D unclear. From germline, CDR1 is KGHSH and CDR2 LQKENI. V was clipped by 2 bases and J by 2 bases, with 5 bases between them. The CDR3 has 13 residues. CDR3 loop: CASSPAVTDTQYF. Written as DNA, the CDR3 is TGTGCCAGCTCACCAGCTGTCACAGATACGCAGTATTTT.

The chain joins TRBV7-6 to TRBJ2-1, with 9 bases identical to TRBD1. The V and J ends lost 2 bases and 1 base, in that order; junction bases with no gene match: 3. This CDR3 has 16 amino acids. CDR1 and CDR2 from the germline V gene are SGHVS and FNYEAQ. CDR3 loop: CASSLRGTGSYNEQFF. Here the CDR3 DNA reads TGTGCCAGCAGCTTACGGGGGACAGGGTCCTACAATGAGCAGTTCTTC.